This TCR beta chain is from a study of blood T cells in healthy people across ages. Primers used in a second PCR of roughly 7 to 11 cycles were a sample-barcoded 5' primer and a J-beta primer mix. TCRdb itself ran the 5' RACE reads through MiXCR, one entry per CDR3 protein. The sample has about 670,000 distinct CDR3 sequences, approximately 40% seen once. Concerning this clonotype itself: Possible read error: a much larger clone is one base away.

The germline V gene encodes CDR1 ENHRY and CDR2 SYGVKD. V lost 4 bases, J lost 2 bases, and 6 bases stayed unmatched. This CDR3 spans 15 amino acids. This chain joins TRBV10-3 and TRBJ2-7, with 9 bases identical to TRBD2. Sequencing was performed on blood. The source is a man aged 80 or over in good health. The CDR3 nucleotides read TGTGCCATCAGTGCCCGGACTAGCGTGACCTACGAGCAGTACTTC. Protein sequence: CAISARTSVTYEQYF.